One and the same sample provided the 29 T cell receptor beta chains below, sequenced in a study of CD8+ T cells in alopecia areata. Treatment indicated: oral pan-JAK inhibitor, 5-10 mg twice daily. RNA extraction and reverse transcription yielded cDNA as sequencing template. Data came from immunoSEQ multiplex PCR; TCRdb stores just in-frame clones and leaves some out. Among about 42,000 clones listed, 50% to 70% were seen once. This specimen was CD8+ T cells sorted from blood, taken at week 4, from a patient treated with tofacitinib. Every receptor here comes from a human donor with alopecia areata.

Regarding this clone: This same CDR3 is encoded by further DNA sequences in the sample. The chain employs TRBV7-2 and TRBJ2-7, with D uncertain. Deletions cut 1 base from V and 4 bases from J, with 8 bases between. The length of the CDR3 is 13 residues. Germline CDR1 is SGHTA and CDR2 is FQGNSA. Here the CDR3 reads CASSLDPSYEQYF. CDR3 nucleotide sequence: TGTGCCAGCAGCTTAGATCCTTCTTACGAGCAGTACTTC.

This chain uses TRBV29-1 with TRBJ1-1; 9 bases fit TRBD1. From germline, CDR1 is SQVTM and CDR2 ANQGSEA. The CDR3 extends over 13 amino acids. V shed 8 bases and J 5 bases; nucleotides not matched to a gene: 9. The CDR3 is CSFLGQGGTEAFF. For the CDR3, the DNA is TGCAGCTTCCTGGGACAGGGTGGAACTGAAGCTTTCTTT.

This clone has a single count. The V call is TRBV29-1, the J call TRBJ2-5; possibly TRBD2 for D (6 bases). The CDR3 loop spans 14 amino acids. Trimming shortened V by 5 bases and J by 5 bases, and 18 bases separated the two germline ends. Germline CDR1 SQVTM, CDR2 ANQGSEA. This CDR3 is CSVLEMSGRETQYF. The CDR3 DNA is TGCAGCGTTCTCGAAATGAGCGGGCGGGAGACCCAGTACTTC.

J is TRBJ2-7 and V is TRBV5-6; weak D call: TRBD2 (5 bases). Trimming shortened V by 4 bases and J by 7 bases, and 9 bases separated the two germline ends. The CDR3 length is 11 residues. The germline V gene encodes CDR1 SGHDT and CDR2 YYEEEE. CDR3 region: CASSLGEEQYF. DNA of the CDR3: TGTGCCAGCAGCCTCGGGGAGGAGCAGTACTTC.

This rearrangement joins TRBV29-1 to TRBJ2-1; 9 nucleotides line up with TRBD2. Germline V lookup: CDR1 SQVTM, CDR2 ANQGSEA. The CDR3 loop spans 15 amino acids. V shed 6 bases, J shed 6 bases, and the junction held 12 bases outside the gene matches. The CDR3 DNA follows: TGCAGCGTAGTATTGGCGGGGGGGCGTAGCAATGAGCAGTTCTTC. This translates into CSVVLAGGRSNEQFF.

Here the CDR3 DNA reads TGCAGCGTTGACACAGGGGCCAAGGACGAGCAGTACTTC. Its translation is CSVDTGAKDEQYF. The chain uses TRBV29-1 and TRBJ2-7; TRBD1 agrees at 7 bases. V shed 3 bases and J 5 bases; nucleotides not matched to a gene: 7. The CDR3 has 13 residues. CDR1 is SQVTM and CDR2 is ANQGSEA in the germline V gene.

Within the sample, this clone is medium-sized. The J gene is TRBJ1-2, the V gene TRBV19; D remains unclear. V lost 0 bases and J 0 bases, leaving 8 bases between the germline ends. Germline CDR1 LNHDA, CDR2 SQIVND (reference sequence). The CDR3 sequence is 15 residues long. The CDR3 sequence is CASSIEVSANYGYTF. The DNA of the CDR3 is TGTGCCAGTAGTATAGAAGTCTCGGCTAACTATGGCTACACCTTC.

This sequence joins TRBV29-1 and TRBJ2-7, with 7 nucleotides matching TRBD1. Per germline, CDR1 SQVTM and CDR2 ANQGSEA. CDR3 length: 13 residues. V lost 7 bases and J lost 2; bases outside the gene matches: 8. The CDR3 region has the DNA TGCAGCGCAGGGACAGAAAGGGCCTACGAGCAGTACTTC. Translating gives CSAGTERAYEQYF.

In this sample, this clone turned up a few times. One end of the junction is discordant with germline, which a read error may explain. This sequence joins TRBV7-9 and TRBJ2-1; a possible D gene is TRBD2 (5 bases). Germline V gives CDR1 SEHNR, CDR2 FQNEAQ (reference sequence). The CDR3 has 11 residues. CDR3: CASSLAGEQFF. CDR3 sequence (DNA): TGTGCCAGCAGCCTAGCTGGTGAGCAGTTCTTC.

This clone was counted a few times. CDR3 residues: CASSFGGNQPQHF. The CDR3 DNA is TGTGCCAGCAGCTTCGGGGGCAATCAGCCCCAGCATTTT. The rearrangement links TRBV7-2 to TRBJ1-5; D ambiguous. In germline, CDR1 is SGHTA, CDR2 FQGNSA. The CDR3 is made up of 13 amino acids. The germline V and J ends were trimmed by 3 bases and 2 bases, with 5 bases remaining between them. Drawing the rest from reference TRBV7-2 and TRBJ1-5, the complete variable domain is GAGVSQSPSNKVTEKGKDVELRCDPISGHTALYWYRQSLGQGLEFLIYFQGNSAPDKSGLPSDRFSAERTGGSVSTLTIQRTQQEDSAVYLCASSFGGNQPQHFGDGTRLSIL.

This chain links TRBV5-1 with TRBJ2-2; TRBD1 agrees at 8 bases. The V gene end was trimmed by 8 bases and the J gene end by 5 bases; junction bases not matched to a gene: 5. Germline V gene data show CDR1 as SGHRS and CDR2 as YFSETQ. This CDR3 is 13 amino acids long. Here the CDR3 reads CASGDRRTGELFF. In DNA form, the CDR3 reads TGCGCCAGTGGGGACAGGCGAACCGGGGAGCTGTTTTTT.

The chain joins TRBV29-1 to TRBJ1-2; no clear D gene. Germline loops: CDR1 SQVTM, CDR2 ANQGSEA. The CDR3 contains 10 residues. The ends were cut back, 3 bases at V and 3 bases at J, with 2 bases in the middle. The CDR3 nucleotides read TGCAGCGTTGATGACTATGGCTACACCTTC. As protein: CSVDDYGYTF. Complete variable domain (other parts from reference TRBV29-1 and TRBJ1-2): SAVISQKPSRDICQRGTSLTIQCQVDSQVTMMFWYRQQPGQSLTLIATANQGSEATYESGFVIDKFPISRPNLTFSTLTVSNMSPEDSSIYLCSVDDYGYTFGSGTRLTVV.

The chain employs TRBV9 and TRBJ1-6; no definite D call. Germline V CDR1 and CDR2: SGDLS, YYNGEE. V was trimmed by 0 bases and J by 10 bases, leaving 14 bases between them. The CDR3 totals 15 residues. The CDR3 loop reads CASSVDPGVTSPLHF. In DNA form, the CDR3 reads TGTGCCAGCAGCGTAGACCCTGGTGTTACCTCACCCCTCCACTTT.

This chain links TRBV5-6 with TRBJ2-5; a possible D gene is TRBD2 (5 bases). The CDR3 extends over 18 amino acids. CDR1 is SGHDT and CDR2 is YYEEEE in the germline V gene. V lost 1 base, J lost 4 bases, and 23 bases lay in between. The CDR3 nucleotides are TGTGCCAGCAGCTTGATCATTCGCCTTGACGAAGGAGGAGAGACCCAGTACTTC. It is translated as CASSLIIRLDEGGETQYF.

V and J are TRBV7-2 and TRBJ2-7, with TRBD1 matching over 7 bases. Losses at the gene ends were 1 base for V and 2 bases for J; bases not matched to a gene: 5. Germline values: CDR1 SGHTA, CDR2 FQGNSA. The CDR3 consists of 15 residues. CDR3 in amino acids: CASSLEVRGPYEQYF. The CDR3, as DNA: TGTGCCAGCAGCTTAGAGGTTAGGGGGCCCTACGAGCAGTACTTC.

This clone came up a few times. The chain is built from TRBV7-2 and TRBJ2-5, with D maybe TRBD2 (6 bases). Per germline, CDR1 SGHTA and CDR2 FQGNSA. This CDR3 spans 14 amino acids. The ends were cut back, 3 bases at V and 5 bases at J, with 13 bases in the middle. CDR3 bases: TGTGCCAGCAGCTTCTCCGGGGGATGGGAGACCCAGTACTTC. Protein product: CASSFSGGWETQYF.

The rearrangement links TRBV13 to TRBJ2-4, with 7 bases that match TRBD1. Per the germline V gene, CDR1 is PRHDT and CDR2 is FYEKMQ (reference sequence). The V and J ends lost 0 bases and 11 bases, in that order; junction bases with no gene match: 4. The CDR3 is 13 residues long. DNA for the CDR3: TGTGCCAGCAGCTTAGGTCGGGGACAGTTTCAGTACTTC. Protein product: CASSLGRGQFQYF. Supplemented by reference TRBV13 and TRBJ2-4, the full variable domain reads AAGVIQSPRHLIKEKRETATLKCYPIPRHDTVYWYQQGPGQDPQFLISFYEKMQSDKGSIPDRFSAQQFSDYHSELNMSSLELGDSALYFCASSLGRGQFQYFGAGTRLSVL.

This sequence joins TRBV30 and TRBJ2-1; unclear D gene. Trimming shortened V by 4 bases and J by 3 bases, and 4 bases separated the two germline ends. Per germline, CDR1 GTSNPN and CDR2 SVGIG (reference sequence). The CDR3 has 11 amino acids. The CDR3 DNA sequence: TGTGCCTGGATGAACTACAATGAGCAGTTCTTC. Amino acid sequence: CAWMNYNEQFF.

The chain has TRBV29-1 and TRBJ2-7; a weak D match, TRBD1 (6 bases). The germline V gene encodes CDR1 SQVTM and CDR2 ANQGSEA. CDR3 length: 15 amino acids. V gave up 4 bases and J gave up 0 bases, with 16 bases separating them. CDR3 sequence (DNA): TGCAGCGTTGGGGCACAGGCCAGGGGCTCCTACGAGCAGTACTTC. Protein: CSVGAQARGSYEQYF.

This chain uses TRBV29-1 with TRBJ1-2; D remains ambiguous. V lost 4 bases and J lost 3, with 12 bases in between. CDR1 SQVTM and CDR2 ANQGSEA come from the germline V gene. The CDR3 length is 13 residues. In DNA form, the CDR3 reads TGCAGCGTTGTGTCGGGTAGGGACTATGGCTACACCTTC. Translation: CSVVSGRDYGYTF.

For this clone: Other DNA sequences in the sample encode the same CDR3. CDR3 in amino acids: CSVEGRDYEQYF. The CDR3 DNA follows: TGCAGCGTTGAAGGCAGGGACTACGAGCAGTACTTC. The chain employs TRBV29-1 and TRBJ2-7, with D maybe TRBD1 (5 bases). Germline loops: CDR1 SQVTM, CDR2 ANQGSEA. This CDR3 spans 12 amino acids. The ends were cut back, 1 base at V and 3 bases at J, with 7 bases in the middle.

This rearrangement joins TRBV6-6 to TRBJ1-1; possibly TRBD1 for D (5 bases). The CDR3 is made up of 16 amino acids. With 0 bases removed from V and 1 base from J, the gap between germline ends came to 12 bases. Germline CDR1 MNHNY, CDR2 SVGAGI (reference sequence). CDR3 coding DNA: TGTGCCAGCAGTTACTCGAACCCCACAGGGAACACTGAAGCTTTCTTT. Amino acids: CASSYSNPTGNTEAFF.

This rearrangement joins TRBV15 to TRBJ1-5, with D perhaps matching TRBD1 (6 bases). Germline V gene data show CDR1 as LNHNV and CDR2 as YYDKDF (reference sequence). The CDR3 has 15 residues. Trimming stripped 0 bases from V and 3 bases from J, with 9 bases between. CDR3 bases: TGTGCCACCAGCAGAGAAGGGGACAACAATCAGCCCCAGCATTTT. Amino acids: CATSREGDNNQPQHF. Full variable domain (remainder filled in from reference TRBV15 and TRBJ1-5): DAMVIQNPRYQVTQFGKPVTLSCSQTLNHNVMYWYQQKSSQAPKLLFHYYDKDFNNEADTPDNFQSRRPNTSFCFLDIRSPGLGDTAMYLCATSREGDNNQPQHFGDGTRLSIL.

V usage is TRBV4-1 and J usage is TRBJ2-7; tentatively, D is TRBD1 or TRBD2 (5 bases each). This CDR3 has 15 residues. Trimming removed 1 base at V and 2 bases at J, with 12 bases between. Germline V lookup: CDR1 MGHRA, CDR2 YSYEKL. The CDR3 nucleotides are TGCGCCAGCAGCCAAGCCTCTGTGGGGGCCTACGAGCAGTACTTC. It encodes CASSQASVGAYEQYF.

This clone was seen only once. Other nucleotide sequences in the sample specify the same CDR3. The gene calls are TRBV29-1 and TRBJ2-2; D uncertain. Per the germline V gene, CDR1 is SQVTM and CDR2 is ANQGSEA. CDR3 size: 12 residues. V was pared by 6 bases and J by 2 bases, with 7 bases between. The chain's CDR3 is CSVAINTGELFF. The CDR3 bases are TGCAGCGTCGCTATTAACACCGGGGAGCTGTTTTTT.

This clone came up a few times. This rearrangement joins TRBV30 to TRBJ2-7, with 7 bases aligning to TRBD1. With V trimmed by 1 base and J by 5 bases, 5 bases remained unmatched. Germline CDR1 reads GTSNPN; CDR2 reads SVGIG (reference sequence). The CDR3 spans 13 residues. The CDR3 protein is CAWSEVRGNEQYF. The CDR3 bases are TGTGCCTGGAGTGAGGTCAGGGGGAACGAGCAGTACTTC.

This clone was counted a few times. CDR3 DNA: TGTGCCAGCAGTGAACCCCTAGCGGGGAATCCAGATACGCAGTATTTT. It yields the protein CASSEPLAGNPDTQYF. The genes are TRBV6-4 and TRBJ2-3; TRBD2 aligns across 9 bases. Germline assignment: CDR1 MRHNA and CDR2 SNTAGT. The length of the CDR3 is 16 residues. The trim removed 3 bases at V and 4 bases at J, leaving 8 bases unmatched.

The chain has TRBV30 and TRBJ1-1; D is undetermined. V was clipped by 3 bases and J by 0 bases, with 14 bases between them. Germline V gene lookup returns CDR1 GTSNPN and CDR2 SVGIG (reference sequence). CDR3 length: 15 amino acids. The CDR3: CAWRGYTEMNTEAFF. DNA for the CDR3: TGTGCCTGGAGGGGTTACACAGAGATGAACACTGAAGCTTTCTTT.

This clone was seen only once. The gene calls are TRBV14 and TRBJ2-1; either TRBD1 or TRBD2 may supply D (6 bases each). This CDR3 spans 16 amino acids. Germline CDR1 SGHDN, CDR2 FVKESK. V dropped 4 bases and J dropped 5 bases, with 18 bases sitting between them. The CDR3 sequence: CASSPSRGPSDNEQFF. CDR3 sequence (DNA): TGTGCCAGCAGCCCCAGCCGGGGGCCGTCGGACAATGAGCAGTTCTTC.